This T cell receptor (beta chain) was profiled in a study of stem cell transplantation in POMP-related autoinflammatory disease (TCRdb year 2021). Study-level background: The study hypothesis was that defective thymoproteasomes impair MHC class I-dependent CD8+ T-cell differentiation and positive selection, which skews the TRB repertoire. Before transplant, CD4+ naive T-cell skewing, low CD8+ T-cell proportions, and reduced T-cell cytokine secretion were observed in patients. After transplant, DNA chimerism analysis showed 100% donor engraftment of neutrophils and platelets through one year. The effect of POMP deficiency on T-cell receptor beta repertoire diversity and CDR3 characteristics was assessed by high-throughput TRB sequencing.

The time point label of this sample denotes: after hematopoietic stem cell transplant. PRAID was a condition in which autoinflammation came alongside prominent immunodeficiency. T-cell subsets (conventional T cells, CD8+ T cells, regulatory T cells, T follicular helper cells) were sorted before TRB sequencing. CDR1 is given as MNHNY and CDR2 as SVGAGI, both from the germline V gene (reference sequence). Ends trimmed: V by 8 bases, J by 1 base; bases unmatched to a gene: 2. The CDR3 measures 13 amino acids from cysteine to phenylalanine. Only CDR3 DNA is held: 39 bases, read in frame from base 1. What the authors observed across the whole study: PRAID patients showed a restricted number of unique TRB V-J gene pairings. Across all analyzed T-cell subsets, PRAID patients tended toward lower TRB diversity and higher clonality. In PRAID patients, the trend toward lower diversity and increased clonality reached statistical significance only for regulatory T cells.

Library construction relied on the immunoSEQ multiplex PCR assay. Under the source paper's analysis protocol: Shannon entropy, which takes clonal size distribution into account, was used to quantify repertoire diversity. The Gini-Simpson index (Simpson_1-D) was used to measure inequality of clonotype distribution. Held by TCRdb, this immuneACCESS table contains in-frame sequences only and omits some clones. Under half of the omission traces to an unresolved V gene where checked; the cause of the rest is unknown. That table is the source of V, J and clone size, and D and trimming were worked out from the DNA. The sample has some 65,000 clones on record, roughly 93% of them singletons. The ten top clones hold 0.6% to 0.8% of the sample. About this clone: Its antigen remains unidentified. The input lacks base qualities; no much larger clone sits a single base away.

The source was CD4+ T cells from PBMCs, collected after stem cell transplantation. The chain uses TRBV6-6 and TRBJ2-1, and TRBD2 aligns with 7 junction nucleotides. This sequence originates from a human patient with POMP-related autoinflammation and immune dysregulation (PRAID). A transplant means some T cells may be of graft donor rather than patient origin. DNA sequence: TGTGCCAGCGAGCGGGATTCCTACAATGAGCAGTTCTTC. Its product reads: CASERDSYNEQFF.